One and the same sample provided the 6 T cell receptor beta chains below, sequenced in a study of blood T cell repertoires in COVID-19. Sequenced by immunoSEQ multiplex PCR; TCRdb stores in-frame clones only, minus some. The table has some 140,000 clones, under 85% seen once; the top ten hold over 15%. Sequencing used PBMCs or T cells enriched from blood (not recorded which). All receptors come from a man aged 25 to 45 who had recovered from COVID-19.

The chain couples TRBV5-1 to TRBJ1-2, with D maybe TRBD1 (5 bases). Germline assignment: CDR1 SGHRS and CDR2 YFSETQ. The CDR3 has 13 residues. The V and J ends lost 4 bases and 5 bases respectively, with 12 bases between them. CDR3 bases: TGCGCCAGCAGCACCGGACAAGTGTATGGCTACACCTTC. Protein: CASSTGQVYGYTF.

This chain joins TRBV29-1 and TRBJ2-2, with D hard to call. There are 13 residues in the CDR3. The germline V and J ends were trimmed by 5 bases and 0 bases, with 7 bases remaining between them. Germline values: CDR1 SQVTM, CDR2 ANQGSEA. Here the CDR3 reads CSVSNPNTGELFF. The CDR3 region has the DNA TGCAGCGTTTCTAACCCGAACACCGGGGAGCTGTTTTTT.

The table lists this clone with many counts. The J gene is TRBJ2-7, the V gene TRBV3-1 (or the pseudogene TRBV3-2); a weak D match, TRBD1 (6 bases). The CDR3 totals 11 residues. CDR1 is LGHDT and CDR2 is YNNKEL in the germline V gene (reference sequence). V was shortened by 2 bases and J by 10 bases, with 9 bases between the two germline ends. CDR3 DNA sequence: TGTGCCAGCAGCCAATTGGGACAACAGTACTTC. Its translation: CASSQLGQQYF.

V is TRBV9 and J is TRBJ2-1, with 11 bases that match TRBD2. Germline CDR1 is SGDLS and CDR2 is YYNGEE. CDR3 size: 18 residues. Losses at the gene ends were 0 bases for V and 6 bases for J; bases not matched to a gene: 11. Written as DNA, the CDR3 is TGTGCCAGCAGCGTAGGATGGGCTAGCGGGGGGAACCTCAATGAGCAGTTCTTC. Translating gives CASSVGWASGGNLNEQFF. The full variable domain, with the rest looked up from reference TRBV9 and TRBJ2-1, is DSGVTQTPKHLITATGQRVTLRCSPRSGDLSVYWYQQSLDQGLQFLIQYYNGEERAKGNILERFSAQQFPDLHSELNLSSLELGDSALYFCASSVGWASGGNLNEQFFGPGTRLTVL.

V usage is TRBV5-4 and J usage is TRBJ2-3, with 15 bases matching TRBD2. This CDR3 region has 18 residues. CDR1 is SGHNT and CDR2 is YYREEE in the germline V gene (reference sequence). The V segment lost 4 bases and the J segment 3 bases; nucleotides outside the gene matches: 9. For the CDR3, the DNA is TGTGCCAGCAGCCCTGGGACTAGCGGGAGGACGGGGACAGATACGCAGTATTTT. Translating it yields CASSPGTSGRTGTDTQYF. The full variable domain, rest sourced from reference TRBV5-4 and TRBJ2-3, is ETGVTQSPTHLIKTRGQQVTLRCSSQSGHNTVSWYQQALGQGPQFIFQYYREEENGRGNFPPRFSGLQFPNYSSELNVNALELDDSALYLCASSPGTSGRTGTDTQYFGPGTRLTVL.

The chain couples TRBV15 to TRBJ1-2; no clear D gene. Germline values: CDR1 LNHNV, CDR2 YYDKDF (reference sequence). V dropped 3 bases and J dropped 3 bases, with 14 bases sitting between them. The length of the CDR3 is 15 residues. CDR3 sequence: CATSRDFEGDYGYTF. CDR3 bases: TGTGCCACCAGCAGGGACTTTGAAGGTGACTATGGCTACACCTTC.